This record concerns one TCR beta chain sequence. Its antigen remains unknown. CDR1 is WSHSY and CDR2 is SAAADI in the germline V gene. Between the trimmed V and J ends, which lost 6 bases and 1 base, there was a span of 9 bases. The CDR3 is 13 residues long. This entry comes from a study of PD-1 blockade in mismatch repair-deficient tumors. Whole-study findings and limits: Rapid post-treatment expansion, then contraction, generally preceding radiologic response, marked tumor-resident clones.

Method: immunoSEQ multiplex PCR; TCRdb's copy keeps in-frame clones and lacks some. This table holds 35,000 or so clones, roughly 81% found once. V and J are TRBV10-2 and TRBJ1-1; D possibly corresponds to TRBD1 (5 bases). Sample: peripheral blood, taken roughly 76 weeks after starting pembrolizumab. The clonotype originates from an adult with mismatch repair-deficient cancer. Here the CDR3 reads CASSLGGNTEAFF. The DNA for the CDR3 is TGCGCCAGCAGCCTGGGGGGGAACACTGAAGCTTTCTTT.